What follows are 15 T cell receptor beta chains derived from one specimen sequenced in a study of cytotoxic CD8 clonotypes in ibrutinib-treated CLL. This table comes from immunoSEQ multiplex PCR, and its TCRdb copy is limited to in-frame clones, with some not included. The table shows around 150,000 clones, with 81% occurring only once. Here the sequenced sample was PBMCs, taken after 12 months of ibrutinib treatment. These receptors were obtained from a human donor with chronic lymphocytic leukemia.

The CDR3 reads CAARGYNEQFF. CDR3 sequence (DNA): TGTGCCGCGAGGGGGTACAATGAGCAGTTCTTC. The rearrangement joins TRBV28 to TRBJ2-1; D may be TRBD1 (6 bases). This CDR3 contains 11 residues. V lost 11 bases and J 4 bases, leaving 9 bases between the germline ends. CDR1 and CDR2 from the germline V gene are MDHEN and SYDVKM.

The chain recombines TRBV4-3 with TRBJ2-7; D is possibly TRBD2 (5 bases). V was clipped by 1 base and J by 4 bases, with 11 bases between them. The CDR3 runs to 14 residues. Germline V gives CDR1 LGHNA, CDR2 YSLEER. The CDR3 spells CASSQASRGYEQYF. CDR3 DNA: TGCGCCAGCAGCCAAGCGAGTAGAGGGTACGAGCAGTACTTC.

This clone was seen a few times. J is TRBJ1-5 and V is TRBV30; possibly TRBD1 for D (6 bases). The germline V and J ends were trimmed by 5 bases and 1 base, with 9 bases remaining between them. The germline V gene has CDR1 GTSNPN and CDR2 SVGIG (reference sequence). There are 13 residues in the CDR3. The DNA for the CDR3 is TGTGCCTGGGCCCAGGGGAGCAATCAGCCCCAGCATTTT. It encodes CAWAQGSNQPQHF.

The table lists this clone with a few counts. This sample also contains other DNA sequences that code for the same CDR3. V gene TRBV30 combines with J gene TRBJ2-7; D perhaps matches TRBD1 (5 bases). CDR3 size: 12 residues. Trimming removed 6 bases from V and 3 bases from J, with 12 bases in between. From germline, CDR1 is GTSNPN and CDR2 SVGIG (reference sequence). The DNA of the CDR3 is TGTGCCTGCGGCAAAGGGGACTACGAGCAGTACTTC. It encodes CACGKGDYEQYF.

The chain couples TRBV18 to TRBJ2-7; TRBD1 aligns across 9 bases. Germline-derived CDR1 and CDR2 are KGHSH and LQKENI. The CDR3 covers 15 residues. The V segment lost 4 bases and the J segment 3 bases; nucleotides outside the gene matches: 7. In DNA, the CDR3 is TGTGCCAGCTCACTAAGGACAGGGGTCGACTACGAGCAGTACTTC. As protein: CASSLRTGVDYEQYF.

The genes are TRBV4-1 and TRBJ1-1, with TRBD1 matching 7 bases. CDR1 MGHRA and CDR2 YSYEKL come from the germline V gene. Trimming cost V 1 base and J 0 bases; bases outside gene matches: 8. CDR3 length: 17 amino acids. CDR3 nucleotide sequence: TGCGCCAGCAGCCAAGTATCAGGGGGGCGGATGAACACTGAAGCTTTCTTT. Amino acid sequence: CASSQVSGGRMNTEAFF.

This rearrangement joins TRBV10-3 to TRBJ1-3; D gene unclear. With 4 bases removed from V and 0 bases from J, the gap between germline ends came to 19 bases. Germline V gives CDR1 ENHRY, CDR2 SYGVKD. This CDR3 spans 18 amino acids. The CDR3 spells CAISGGEAAPNSGNTIYF. Written as DNA, the CDR3 is TGTGCCATCAGTGGAGGAGAGGCAGCACCCAACTCTGGAAACACCATATATTTT.

The chain joins TRBV30 to TRBJ1-2; a possible D gene is TRBD1 (5 bases). Germline V gene data show CDR1 as GTSNPN and CDR2 as SVGIG (reference sequence). V was pared by 3 bases and J by 9 bases, with 14 bases between. This CDR3 has 12 amino acids. The CDR3 sequence: CAWSQGPLRYTF. In DNA form, the CDR3 reads TGTGCCTGGAGCCAGGGTCCCCTACGCTACACCTTC.

This clone appeared a few times. The chain carries TRBV27 and TRBJ2-5; no clear D. The CDR3 consists of 13 residues. Germline CDR1 MNHEY, CDR2 SMNVEV (reference sequence). Trimming removed 1 base from V and 2 bases from J, with 5 bases in between. In nucleotides, the CDR3 is TGTGCCAGCAGTTTATGGGCTCAAGAGACCCAGTACTTC. It specifies CASSLWAQETQYF.

Here the CDR3 reads CASSTSRSLPQHF. The CDR3 DNA reads TGTGCCAGTAGTACCAGTAGGAGCTTGCCCCAGCATTTT. The chain has TRBV19 and TRBJ1-5; D is ambiguous. This CDR3 has 13 residues. With 4 bases removed from V and 9 bases from J, the gap between germline ends came to 13 bases. From germline, CDR1 is LNHDA and CDR2 SQIVND (reference sequence).

The sample holds a few counts of this clone. The chain combines TRBV5-6 with TRBJ2-1, with 12 bases lining up with TRBD2. The ends lost 1 base at V and 2 bases at J; junction bases unmatched: 10. CDR1 and CDR2 from the germline V gene are SGHDT and YYEEEE. This CDR3 has 19 amino acids. The DNA of the CDR3 is TGTGCCAGCAGCTTGCATCCCGCTAGCGGGAGGGGAGCCTACAATGAGCAGTTCTTC. Amino acids: CASSLHPASGRGAYNEQFF.

This chain connects TRBV7-2 to TRBJ2-2; 9 bases are a match to TRBD2. CDR1 and CDR2 from the germline V gene are SGHTA and FQGNSA. J gave up 13 bases and V 4 bases, and 10 bases lay outside the gene matches. The CDR3 has 14 amino acids. The CDR3 here is CASSWGLAAGGLFF. In nucleotides, the CDR3 is TGTGCCAGCAGCTGGGGACTAGCCGCGGGTGGGCTGTTTTTT. The full variable domain, completed using reference TRBV7-2 and TRBJ2-2, is GAGVSQSPSNKVTEKGKDVELRCDPISGHTALYWYRQSLGQGLEFLIYFQGNSAPDKSGLPSDRFSAERTGGSVSTLTIQRTQQEDSAVYLCASSWGLAAGGLFFGEGSRLTVL.

This sequence joins TRBV6-6 and TRBJ2-5; 7 bases map to TRBD2. CDR1 and CDR2 from the germline V gene are MNHNY and SVGAGI (reference sequence). The CDR3 is 14 amino acids. J gave up 2 bases and V 10 bases, and 10 bases lay outside the gene matches. CDR3 sequence reads: CATYGAGLQETQYF. The CDR3 nucleotides are TGTGCCACCTACGGAGCGGGATTACAAGAGACCCAGTACTTC.

V and J are TRBV19 and TRBJ2-3, with D tentatively TRBD1 or TRBD2 (5 bases each). The CDR3 loop spans 14 amino acids. CDR1 is LNHDA, CDR2 SQIVND, per germline (reference sequence). Deletions cut 7 bases from V and 2 bases from J, with 13 bases between. The CDR3 DNA sequence: TGTGCCAGTAAGGGGAGAGGGCCCACAGATACGCAGTATTTT. The encoded protein is CASKGRGPTDTQYF. Combining the CDR3 with reference TRBV19 and TRBJ2-3 gives the whole variable domain DGGITQSPKYLFRKEGQNVTLSCEQNLNHDAMYWYRQDPGQGLRLIYYSQIVNDFQKGDIAEGYSVSREKKESFPLTVTSAQKNPTAFYLCASKGRGPTDTQYFGPGTRLTVL.

The CDR3 bases are TGTGCCAGCAGCACCGGGACAGAGATCTACAATGAGCAGTTCTTC. Its translation: CASSTGTEIYNEQFF. This sequence joins TRBV6-5 and TRBJ2-1; TRBD1 matches at 7 bases. The CDR3 consists of 15 residues. The germline V gene encodes CDR1 MNHEY and CDR2 SVGAGI. J was trimmed by 3 bases and V by 6 bases; bases with no gene match: 8.